This TCR beta chain was identified in a study of cytomegalovirus exposure and HLA in healthy donors. PCR involved 60 Vbeta and 13 Jbeta primers. Method: immunoSEQ multiplex PCR; TCRdb's copy keeps in-frame clones and lacks some. The sample records about 260,000 clones, approximately 84% being singletons. The sample comprised PBMCs. The clonotype originates from a woman between 40 and 50 years old in good health and CMV-seropositive.

CDR3 in amino acids: CASSFSGPNTEAFF. Here the CDR3 DNA reads TGCGCCAGCAGCTTCTCAGGGCCTAACACTGAAGCTTTCTTT. The chain employs TRBV5-1 and TRBJ1-1, with D possibly matching TRBD1 (5 bases). CDR1 and CDR2 (germline): SGHRS, YFSETQ. Deletions cut 2 bases from V and 2 bases from J, with 10 bases between. This CDR3 comprises 14 residues.